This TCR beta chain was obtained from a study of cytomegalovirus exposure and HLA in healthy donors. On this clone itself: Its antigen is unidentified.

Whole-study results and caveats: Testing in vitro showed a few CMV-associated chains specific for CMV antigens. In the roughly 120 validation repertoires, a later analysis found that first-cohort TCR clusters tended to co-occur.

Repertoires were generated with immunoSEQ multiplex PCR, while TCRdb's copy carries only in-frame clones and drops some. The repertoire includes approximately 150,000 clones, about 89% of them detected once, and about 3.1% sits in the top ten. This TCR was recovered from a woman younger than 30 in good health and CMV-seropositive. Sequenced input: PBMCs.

CDR3 bases: TGCGCCAGCAGCCGGGACAGGACCACTGGCTATGGCTACACCTTC. Encoded protein: CASSRDRTTGYGYTF. This rearrangement joins TRBV5-1 to TRBJ1-2; TRBD1 agrees at 8 bases. Looked up from germline, CDR1 is SGHRS and CDR2 is YFSETQ. V was clipped by 4 bases and J by 4 bases; unmatched bases: 9. This CDR3 contains 15 residues.